A selection of T cell receptor beta chains follows, all from one sample in a study of OX40 agonist ivuxolimab in advanced cancers. Method: immunoSEQ multiplex PCR; TCRdb's copy keeps in-frame clones and lacks some. The sample lists 55,000 to 80,000 clones, approximately 81% occurring once. The source material was CD4+ or CD8+ T cells sorted from blood, sampled in a trial of the OX40 agonist ivuxolimab. All receptors derive from an adult with an advanced solid tumor such as melanoma, head and neck, liver or kidney cancer. Each CDR3 is given with its conserved first and last residue. D genes are given only for firm matches. A row's size may be missing; if present it is once, few, many or a size class.

J: TRBJ1-4
size: .
D: .
V: TRBV2
DNA: TGTGCCAGCAGTGCTATGATGGCTAATGAAAAACTGTTTTTT
CDR3: CASSAMMANEKLFF

J: TRBJ2-3
size: .
D: .
V: TRBV7-2
DNA: TGTGCCAGCAGCTTAGGGGAGCTAGAGACAGATACGCAGTATTTT
CDR3: CASSLGELETDTQYF

J: TRBJ2-3
size: .
D: .
V: TRBV7-9
DNA: TGTGCCAGCAGCTTTTCCGGGGCAGATACGCAGTATTTT
CDR3: CASSFSGADTQYF

J: TRBJ2-3
size: .
D: .
V: TRBV28
DNA: TGTGCCAGCAGTTTATGGGCGGGCCCCAATACGCAGTATTTT
CDR3: CASSLWAGPNTQYF

J: TRBJ1-1
size: .
D: .
V: TRBV7-9
DNA: TGTGCCAGCAGCTTAGAAGGGGGCACTGAAGCTTTCTTT
CDR3: CASSLEGGTEAFF

J: TRBJ1-2
size: few
D: .
V: TRBV11-2
DNA: TGTGCCAGCAGCCCCAGGGGCTATGGCTACACCTTC
CDR3: CASSPRGYGYTF

J: TRBJ2-2
size: .
D: TRBD1
V: TRBV5-4
DNA: TGTGCCAGCAGCCTCCCTCCGGGACAGGGAGCCGGGGAGCTGTTTTTT
CDR3: CASSLPPGQGAGELFF

J: TRBJ1-6
size: few
D: .
V: TRBV19
DNA: TGTGCCAGTAACCCCCGGGATGGTTCACCCCTCCACTTT
CDR3: CASNPRDGSPLHF

J: TRBJ1-3
size: .
D: TRBD1
V: TRBV5-3
DNA: TGTGCCAGAAGCCCGACAGGGATGGGAAACACCATATATTTT
CDR3: CARSPTGMGNTIYF

J: TRBJ1-2
size: once
D: .
V: TRBV30
DNA: TGTGCCTGGAGTGTACAGGCTTTGGGAAGAGCTAACTATGGCTACACCTTC
CDR3: CAWSVQALGRANYGYTF

J: TRBJ2-7
size: .
D: TRBD2
V: TRBV15
DNA: TGTGCCACGTCCCTGGGGGGACTAGCATACGACGAGCAGTACTTC
CDR3: CATSLGGLAYDEQYF

J: TRBJ2-7
size: .
D: .
V: TRBV10-2
DNA: TGCGCCACCGCCGACTACGAGCAGTACTTC
CDR3: CATADYEQYF

J: TRBJ2-7
size: .
D: .
V: TRBV11-2
DNA: TGTGCCAGCAGCTCATCGGACCGGGTGGTCGAGCAGTACTTC
CDR3: CASSSSDRVVEQYF

J: TRBJ2-1
size: .
D: TRBD2
V: TRBV7-3
DNA: TGTGCCAGCAGCTTAGATCCCTTGGGACTAGCGGGAGGGTACAATGAGCAGTTCTTC
CDR3: CASSLDPLGLAGGYNEQFF

J: TRBJ1-1
size: .
D: .
V: TRBV27
DNA: TGTGCCAGCAGCCCAATCCTTCAGGGGCGGACTGAAGCTTTCTTT
CDR3: CASSPILQGRTEAFF

J: TRBJ1-3
size: .
D: .
V: TRBV9
DNA: TGTGCCAGCAGCTCCAGAGGACGGAGCTCTGGAAACACCATATATTTT
CDR3: CASSSRGRSSGNTIYF

J: TRBJ1-2
size: .
D: .
V: TRBV5-1
DNA: TGCGCCAGCAGCCCTTTTATGTCTAACTATGGCTACACCTTC
CDR3: CASSPFMSNYGYTF

J: TRBJ1-5
size: .
D: .
V: TRBV30
DNA: TGTGCCTGGGGTCGGGGCGCTAGAGCGCAAGAGCCCCAGCATTTT
CDR3: CAWGRGARAQEPQHF

J: TRBJ2-7
size: .
D: .
V: TRBV5-1
DNA: TGCGCCAGCAGCACCTCACCGGGAGCTTACGAGCAGTACTTC
CDR3: CASSTSPGAYEQYF

J: TRBJ1-4
size: .
D: TRBD1
V: TRBV6-6
DNA: TGTGCCAGCAGTCATCCGGGACAGGAGAATGAAAAACTGTTTTTT
CDR3: CASSHPGQENEKLFF

J: TRBJ2-1
size: .
D: .
V: TRBV5-4
DNA: TGCGCCAGCAGCCAAGGTATACAGTTCGATGAGCAGTTCTTC
CDR3: CASSQGIQFDEQFF

J: TRBJ1-2
size: few
D: .
V: TRBV6-5
DNA: TGTGCCAGCAGCACTACCGGGGGAGACTATGGCTACACCTTC
CDR3: CASSTTGGDYGYTF

J: TRBJ2-3
size: .
D: .
V: TRBV14
DNA: TGTGCCAGCAGCCACGTGGGACTGTTAACAGATACGCAGTATTTT
CDR3: CASSHVGLLTDTQYF

J: TRBJ1-2
size: .
D: TRBD1
V: TRBV6-5
DNA: TGTGCCAGCAGTTATTACAGGGGTGCGAAAAACTATGGCTACACCTTC
CDR3: CASSYYRGAKNYGYTF

J: TRBJ2-3
size: .
D: .
V: TRBV10-3
DNA: TGTGCCATCAGGGCCTCGCAAGGGGGAGATACGCAGTATTTT
CDR3: CAIRASQGGDTQYF

J: TRBJ2-7
size: .
D: TRBD1
V: TRBV14
DNA: TGTGCCAGCAGCCTTAAGGGACAGGCGCCCACCTACGAGCAGTACTTC
CDR3: CASSLKGQAPTYEQYF

J: TRBJ1-1
size: .
D: .
V: TRBV2
DNA: TGTGCCAGCAGTGCGGGGGGGGAGACTGAAGCTTTCTTT
CDR3: CASSAGGETEAFF

J: TRBJ2-3
size: .
D: .
V: TRBV9
DNA: TGTGCCAGCAGCGTAGGAAATGTGGACCCGAGAACAGATACGCAGTATTTT
CDR3: CASSVGNVDPRTDTQYF

J: TRBJ1-1
size: .
D: .
V: TRBV5-1
DNA: TGCGCCAGCAGCTACTGGGGGAGTAACACTGAAGCTTTCTTT
CDR3: CASSYWGSNTEAFF

J: TRBJ1-2
size: .
D: TRBD1
V: TRBV30
DNA: TGTGCCTGGAAGGACAGGGCCCGACTAATAGCTAACTATGGCTACACCTTC
CDR3: CAWKDRARLIANYGYTF

J: TRBJ2-7
size: .
D: .
V: TRBV28
DNA: TGTGCCAGCAGTTTATTCAGGCGCTCCTACGAGCAGTACTTC
CDR3: CASSLFRRSYEQYF

J: TRBJ1-1
size: .
D: .
V: TRBV29-1
DNA: TGCAGCGTTGATGGGCTGAACACTGAAGCTTTCTTT
CDR3: CSVDGLNTEAFF

J: TRBJ2-4
size: .
D: TRBD2
V: TRBV19
DNA: TGTGCCAGTAGTATACTTTTCCTAGCGGGAGCCAAAAACATTCAGTACTTC
CDR3: CASSILFLAGAKNIQYF

J: TRBJ1-4
size: .
D: TRBD1
V: TRBV12-5
DNA: TGTGCTAGTGGCTCGACAGGGGGATCTGATTGG
CDR3: CASGSTGGSDW

J: TRBJ1-2
size: .
D: .
V: TRBV7-2
DNA: TGTGCCAGCAGTACCCCGCAGGGTTTATCCTATGGCTACACCTTC
CDR3: CASSTPQGLSYGYTF

J: TRBJ2-5
size: .
D: .
V: TRBV6-5
DNA: TGTGCCACCACGACTCGTAGAGGGAGCGCAGAGACCCAGTACTTC
CDR3: CATTTRRGSAETQYF

J: TRBJ2-1
size: .
D: .
V: TRBV5-1
DNA: TGCGCCAGCAGCTTCACGGGCACCTCCTACAATGAGCAGTTCTTC
CDR3: CASSFTGTSYNEQFF

J: TRBJ2-7
size: .
D: TRBD1
V: TRBV5-1
DNA: TGCGCCAGCAGCCAAGATGCGGACAGGGGTGGAGAGCAGTACTTC
CDR3: CASSQDADRGGEQYF

J: TRBJ1-2
size: .
D: TRBD1
V: TRBV16
DNA: TGTGCCAGCAGCCAGACAGGGGGCTTGGCAGTAGATGGCTACACCTTC
CDR3: CASSQTGGLAVDGYTF

J: TRBJ1-2
size: .
D: TRBD1
V: TRBV7-9
DNA: TGTGCCAGCAGCCCCCAGGGGGTCCAGGGTGTATATGGCTACACCTTC
CDR3: CASSPQGVQGVYGYTF

J: TRBJ2-7
size: .
D: TRBD2
V: TRBV4-3
DNA: TGCGCCAGCAGCCAAGAAACGCGGGGGACTTCATATGCCTACGAGCAGTACTTC
CDR3: CASSQETRGTSYAYEQYF

J: TRBJ1-6
size: .
D: .
V: TRBV7-9
DNA: TGTGCCAGCAGCCCCTTTCCGAGCTCCTATAATTCACCCCTCCACTTT
CDR3: CASSPFPSSYNSPLHF

J: TRBJ2-7
size: .
D: TRBD1
V: TRBV5-1
DNA: TGCGCCAGCAGTCGTGACAGGGGACAACGCCCTTACGAGCAGTACTTC
CDR3: CASSRDRGQRPYEQYF

J: TRBJ1-1
size: .
D: .
V: TRBV7-2
DNA: TGTGCCAGCAGCTTATATAGGGATAGTGAAGCTTTCTTT
CDR3: CASSLYRDSEAFF

J: TRBJ1-1
size: .
D: .
V: TRBV6-5
DNA: TGTGCCACCGCCGGGATGAACACTGAAGCTTTCTTT
CDR3: CATAGMNTEAFF

J: TRBJ2-6
size: .
D: .
V: TRBV19
DNA: TGTGCCAGTAGTATAGACAGTAAGTCTGGGGCCAACGTCCTGACTTTC
CDR3: CASSIDSKSGANVLTF

J: TRBJ2-7
size: .
D: TRBD1
V: TRBV6-1
DNA: TGTGCCAGCAGCGGGACAGGGGACAAGTCCTACGAGCAGTACTTC
CDR3: CASSGTGDKSYEQYF

J: TRBJ1-5
size: .
D: .
V: TRBV7-2
DNA: TGTGCCAGCAGCTCCGTGGTTATGAGCAATCAGCCCCAGCATTTT
CDR3: CASSSVVMSNQPQHF

J: TRBJ1-5
size: .
D: TRBD1
V: TRBV5-1
DNA: TGCGCCAGCAGCTTGGCCGGTCAGGGGGATCAGCCCCAGCATTTT
CDR3: CASSLAGQGDQPQHF

J: TRBJ1-3
size: .
D: .
V: TRBV12-5
DNA: TGTGCTAGTGTCCTATCCTCTGGAAACACCATATATTTT
CDR3: CASVLSSGNTIYF

J: TRBJ1-2
size: .
D: .
V: TRBV30
DNA: TGTGCCTGGAGTGTTTGGCCACGAGCCAACTATGGCTACACCTTC
CDR3: CAWSVWPRANYGYTF

J: TRBJ1-6
size: .
D: .
V: TRBV9
DNA: TGTGCCAGCAGCGTAGTATCCAATTCACCCCTCCACTTT
CDR3: CASSVVSNSPLHF

J: TRBJ1-1
size: .
D: .
V: TRBV6-5
DNA: TGTGCCAGCAGAAGCAGGGGTGAAGCTTTCTTT
CDR3: CASRSRGEAFF

J: TRBJ2-2
size: .
D: TRBD1
V: TRBV27
DNA: TGTGCCAGCACGGACAGGTTTAACACCGGGGAGCTGTTTTTT
CDR3: CASTDRFNTGELFF

J: TRBJ1-5
size: few
D: TRBD1
V: TRBV28
DNA: TGTGCCAGCAGTTTACTGGACAGGGACAATCAGCCCCAGCATTTT
CDR3: CASSLLDRDNQPQHF

J: TRBJ2-7
size: .
D: .
V: TRBV2
DNA: TGTGCCAGCCACCTGGGGGTTTCCTACGAGCAGTACTTC
CDR3: CASHLGVSYEQYF